This T cell receptor (beta chain) comes out of a study of blood T cell repertoires in COVID-19. Assay: immunoSEQ multiplex PCR; the TCRdb copy retains only in-frame clones and omits some. The data show a few hundred thousand clones, under 90% seen once. The V gene lost 4 bases and the J gene lost 0 bases, with 11 bases spanning the gap. Germline CDR1 and CDR2: SGHDN and FVKESK. This CDR3 has 15 residues. This sequence joins TRBV14 and TRBJ2-3, with D possibly being TRBD2 (6 bases). Sequenced sample: PBMCs or T cells enriched from blood (not recorded which). This clonotype was obtained from a woman between 25 and 40 years old who had recovered from COVID-19. CDR3 sequence: CASSRAEGSTDTQYF. The CDR3 DNA sequence: TGTGCCAGCAGCCGAGCGGAGGGGAGCACAGATACGCAGTATTTT.